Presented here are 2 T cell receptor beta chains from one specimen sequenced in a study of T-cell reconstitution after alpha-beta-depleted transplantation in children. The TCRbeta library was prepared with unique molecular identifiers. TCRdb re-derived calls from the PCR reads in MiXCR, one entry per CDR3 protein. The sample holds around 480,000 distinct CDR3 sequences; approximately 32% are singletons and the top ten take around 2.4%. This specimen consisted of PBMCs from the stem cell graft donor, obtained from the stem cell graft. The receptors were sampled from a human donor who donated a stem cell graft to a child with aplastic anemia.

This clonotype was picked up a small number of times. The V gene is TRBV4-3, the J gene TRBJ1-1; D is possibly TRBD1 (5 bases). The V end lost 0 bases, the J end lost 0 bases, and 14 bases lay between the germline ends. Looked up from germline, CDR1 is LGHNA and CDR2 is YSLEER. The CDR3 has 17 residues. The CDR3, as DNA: TGCGCCAGCAGCCAAGATTGGGGTGGGGGGATGAACACTGAAGCTTTCTTT. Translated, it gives CASSQDWGGGMNTEAFF.

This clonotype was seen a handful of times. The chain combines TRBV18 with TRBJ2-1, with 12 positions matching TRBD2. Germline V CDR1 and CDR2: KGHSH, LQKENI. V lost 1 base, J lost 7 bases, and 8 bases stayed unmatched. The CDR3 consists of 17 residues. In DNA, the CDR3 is TGTGCCAGCTCACCACGGCTAGCGGGAGGGTCAGGAAATGAGCAGTTCTTC. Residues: CASSPRLAGGSGNEQFF.